The 2 T cell receptor beta chains listed next were all sequenced from one sample in a study of CD8 T cells in ankylosing spondylitis. Via MiXCR, TCRdb re-called the 5' RACE reads, giving one row per CDR3 protein. The sample has 250,000 to 300,000 distinct CDR3 sequences; 20% are singletons. What was sequenced was blood, either unsorted or a sorted T cell fraction (not recorded which). Every receptor here comes from a male donor with ankylosing spondylitis or in good health (not recorded which).

This clonotype was found a few times. V is TRBV20-1 and J is TRBJ2-5; 7 bases fit TRBD1. Looked up from germline, CDR1 is DFQATT and CDR2 is SNEGSKA (reference sequence). V lost 6 bases, J lost 1 base, and 11 bases stayed unmatched. CDR3 length: 15 residues. The CDR3, as DNA: TGCAGTGCCAAAAAAAAAGGGGACAGCCAAGAGACCCAGTACTTC. It encodes CSAKKKGDSQETQYF.

This clonotype was seen more than once but under ten times. The gene calls are TRBV4-1 and TRBJ1-1; the match to TRBD1 covers 7 bases. The V segment lost 4 bases and the J segment 5 bases; nucleotides outside the gene matches: 10. The germline gives CDR1 MGHRA, CDR2 YSYEKL. The CDR3 is made up of 15 amino acids. CDR3 amino acids: CASSLGDRASTEAFF. The CDR3 nucleotides read TGCGCCAGCAGCCTCGGAGACAGGGCGAGTACTGAAGCTTTCTTT.